This T cell receptor (beta chain) was captured by sequencing in a study of blood T cell repertoires in COVID-19. Study overall: Donors in the United States, Italy and Spain gave samples during acute or convalescent COVID-19. T cells, B-cell-depleted T cells, or PBMCs provided the cDNA or gDNA that served as material.

Under the authors' procedure: Reference gene primer amplification yielded estimated nucleated cell counts. The protocol was immunoSEQ multiplex PCR, while the TCRdb copy is restricted to in-frame clones and leaves out a portion. V, J and clone size derive from that table, while D and trimming were established from the DNA sequence. The sample lists roughly 5,000 clones, 65% to 85% occurring once. The CDR3 contains 14 residues. CDR1 is SNHLY and CDR2 is FYNNEI in the germline V gene. With V trimmed by 6 bases and J by 4 bases, 1 base remained unmatched. The material sequenced was peripheral blood. This clonotype was sampled from a human donor in a cohort sampled during active COVID-19. The chain joins TRBV2 to TRBJ2-1; TRBD2 agrees at 12 bases. Written as DNA, the CDR3 is TGTGCCAGCAGGACTAGCGGGAGATACAATGAGCAGTTCTTC. It yields the protein CASRTSGRYNEQFF. The whole variable domain, remainder taken from reference TRBV2 and TRBJ2-1, is EPEVTQTPSHQVTQMGQEVILRCVPISNHLYFYWYRQILGQKVEFLVSFYNNEISEKSEIFDDQFSVERPDGSNFTLKIRSTKLEDSAMYFCASRTSGRYNEQFFGPGTRLTVL.